The rows below give T cell receptor beta chains drawn from one sample of a study of cytomegalovirus exposure and HLA in healthy donors. The method was immunoSEQ multiplex PCR; TCRdb's version includes in-frame clones alone and lacks a portion of them. Found here are 150,000 to 200,000 clones, around 86% of them singletons; the top ten hold around 1.5%. The sequencing sample was made of PBMCs. The source of these receptors is a woman between 18 and 29 years old in good health and CMV-seronegative. Each CDR3 is given with its conserved first and last residue. D genes are given only for firm matches. Some rows have no size entry. The others give once, few or many, or a class for an expanded clone.

clone size	V gene	J gene	D gene	CDR3 protein	CDR3 DNA
NA	TRBV27	TRBJ2-1	TRBD1	CASSLKGGLYNEQFF	TGTGCCAGCAGTTTAAAAGGGGGCCTCTACAATGAGCAGTTCTTC
NA	TRBV2	TRBJ2-2	TRBD1	CASNRDRGGIGELFF	TGTGCCAGCAATAGGGACAGGGGGGGAATCGGGGAGCTGTTTTTT
NA	TRBV11-2	TRBJ2-7	TRBD2	CASSRGGSYEQYF	TGTGCCAGCAGCCGGGGGGGATCCTACGAGCAGTACTTC
NA	TRBV5-1	TRBJ2-7	TRBD1	CASSLRRLDRATYEQYF	TGCGCCAGCAGCTTACGGAGATTGGACAGGGCTACCTACGAGCAGTACTTC
NA	TRBV11-2	TRBJ2-7	NA	CASSPGHLISYEQYF	TGTGCCAGCAGCCCGGGACACTTGATCTCCTACGAGCAGTACTTC
NA	TRBV25-1	TRBJ1-2	NA	CASSGGRDGYTF	TGTGCCAGCAGCGGGGGAAGGGATGGCTACACCTTC
NA	TRBV30	TRBJ2-7	NA	CAWSAGGQILYEQYF	TGTGCCTGGAGCGCGGGGGGACAGATACTCTACGAGCAGTACTTC
NA	TRBV30	TRBJ1-1	TRBD1	CAWSRTGYTEAFF	TGTGCCTGGAGCCGGACAGGCTACACTGAAGCTTTCTTT
NA	TRBV25-1	TRBJ2-7	TRBD2	CASSGGLAGGEQYF	TGTGCCAGCAGTGGGGGACTAGCGGGGGGCGAGCAGTACTTC
NA	TRBV27	TRBJ1-1	TRBD1	CASSPRGRLNTEAFF	TGTGCCAGCTCCCCTAGGGGGCGGTTGAACACTGAAGCTTTCTTT
NA	TRBV29-1	TRBJ2-7	NA	CSATPIQGYEQYF	TGCAGCGCCACCCCCATACAGGGCTACGAGCAGTACTTC
NA	TRBV12-5	TRBJ2-1	TRBD2	CASGLRLAGDYNEQFF	TGTGCTAGTGGTCTAAGACTAGCGGGAGACTACAATGAGCAGTTCTTC
NA	TRBV6-1	TRBJ1-1	NA	CASSGQGMNTEAFF	TGTGCCAGCAGTGGGCAGGGGATGAACACTGAAGCTTTCTTT
NA	TRBV11-2	TRBJ1-1	NA	CASNQGALTRNEAFF	TGTGCCAGCAACCAAGGGGCCTTAACCCGGAATGAAGCTTTCTTT
NA	TRBV27	TRBJ2-3	TRBD2	CASRTLANTDTQYF	TGTGCCAGCAGAACACTAGCGAACACAGATACGCAGTATTTT
few	TRBV29-1	TRBJ2-5	TRBD2	CSATGPRGEQYF	TGCAGCGCTACGGGACCTCGGGGGGAGCAGTACTTC
NA	TRBV18	TRBJ2-1	NA	CASSQTDSSYNEQFF	TGTGCCAGCTCACAGACGGACAGCTCCTACAATGAGCAGTTCTTC
NA	TRBV20-1	TRBJ2-5	TRBD1	CSALDRAAQYF	TGCAGTGCTTTGGACAGGGCGGCCCAGTACTTC
NA	TRBV12-5	TRBJ1-2	NA	CASGFPPMVAGTF	TGTGCTAGTGGTTTTCCCCCGATGGTCGCCGGCACCTTC
few	TRBV5-4	TRBJ2-7	NA	CASSALGGASYEQYF	TGTGCCAGCAGCGCCCTAGGAGGGGCCTCCTACGAGCAGTACTTC
NA	TRBV11-2	TRBJ1-5	NA	CASSSPGQPQHF	TGTGCCAGCAGCAGCCCAGGTCAGCCCCAGCATTTT
NA	TRBV6-5	TRBJ2-4	NA	CASSSAGIAQRNIQYF	TGTGCCAGCAGTTCGGCAGGGATTGCTCAGAGAAACATTCAGTACTTC
NA	TRBV2	TRBJ2-1	NA	CASRAEGAEQFF	TGTGCCAGCAGGGCGGAGGGGGCGGAGCAGTTCTTC
NA	TRBV11-2	TRBJ2-7	TRBD1	CASSSVRPGQGAHEQYF	TGTGCCAGCAGTTCCGTCCGACCGGGACAGGGGGCCCACGAGCAGTACTTC
NA	TRBV19	TRBJ2-3	NA	CASSIGPRDTQYF	TGTGCCAGTAGTATAGGCCCCAGAGATACGCAGTATTTT
NA	TRBV18	TRBJ1-1	NA	CASSPERPGHEAFF	TGTGCCAGCTCACCAGAACGCCCCGGACATGAAGCTTTCTTT
NA	TRBV6-5	TRBJ1-1	NA	CASSYGVRGNTEAFF	TGTGCCAGCAGTTACGGTGTCCGGGGGAACACTGAAGCTTTCTTT